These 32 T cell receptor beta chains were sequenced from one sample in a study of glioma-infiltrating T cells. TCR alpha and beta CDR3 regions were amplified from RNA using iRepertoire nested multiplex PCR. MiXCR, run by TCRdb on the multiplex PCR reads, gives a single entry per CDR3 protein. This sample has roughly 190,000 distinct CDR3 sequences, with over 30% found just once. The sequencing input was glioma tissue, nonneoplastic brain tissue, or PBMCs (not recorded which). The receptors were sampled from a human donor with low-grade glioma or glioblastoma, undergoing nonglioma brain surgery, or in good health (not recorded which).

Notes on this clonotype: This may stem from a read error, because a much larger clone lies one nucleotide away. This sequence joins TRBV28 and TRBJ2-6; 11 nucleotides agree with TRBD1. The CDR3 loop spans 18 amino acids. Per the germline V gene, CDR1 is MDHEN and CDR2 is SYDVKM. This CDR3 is CASSVPGTGGSGTNVLTF. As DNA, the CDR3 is TGTGCCAGCAGTGTCCCCGGGACAGGGGGGTCTGGGACCAACGTCCTGACTTTC. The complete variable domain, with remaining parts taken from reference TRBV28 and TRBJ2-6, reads DVKVTQSSRYLVKRTGEKVFLECVQDMDHENMFWYRQDPGLGLRLIYFSYDVKMKEKGDIPEGYSVSREKKERFSLILESASTNQTSMYLCASSVPGTGGSGTNVLTFGAGSRLTVL.

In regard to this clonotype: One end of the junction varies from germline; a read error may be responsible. Written as DNA, the CDR3 is TGTGCCTGGAGTGTACAGGGATTTTATTCCCCCCGTCTTTTT. It is translated as CAWSVQGFYSPRLF. The V call is TRBV30, the J call TRBJ1-6; a weak D match, TRBD1 (6 bases). This CDR3 spans 14 amino acids. The germline V gene encodes CDR1 GTSNPN and CDR2 SVGIG (reference sequence).

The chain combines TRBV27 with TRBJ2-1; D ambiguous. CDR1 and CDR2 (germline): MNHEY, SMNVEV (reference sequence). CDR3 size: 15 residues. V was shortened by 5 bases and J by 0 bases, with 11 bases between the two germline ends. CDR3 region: CASSPSDPSYNEQFF. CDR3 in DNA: TGTGCCAGCAGTCCGTCCGACCCCTCCTACAATGAGCAGTTCTTC.

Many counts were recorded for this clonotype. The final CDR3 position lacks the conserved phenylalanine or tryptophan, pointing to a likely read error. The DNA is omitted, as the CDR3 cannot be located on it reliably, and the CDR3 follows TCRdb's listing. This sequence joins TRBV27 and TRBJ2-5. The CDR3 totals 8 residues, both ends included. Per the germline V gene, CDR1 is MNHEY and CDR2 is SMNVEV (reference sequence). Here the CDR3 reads CASSLTPG.

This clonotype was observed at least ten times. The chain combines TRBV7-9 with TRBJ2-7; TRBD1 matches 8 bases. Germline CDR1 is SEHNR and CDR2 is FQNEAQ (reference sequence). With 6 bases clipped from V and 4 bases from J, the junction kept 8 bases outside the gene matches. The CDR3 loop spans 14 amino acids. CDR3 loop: CASSFDRGGYEQYF. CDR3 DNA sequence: TGTGCCAGCAGTTTCGACAGGGGTGGGTACGAGCAGTACTTC.

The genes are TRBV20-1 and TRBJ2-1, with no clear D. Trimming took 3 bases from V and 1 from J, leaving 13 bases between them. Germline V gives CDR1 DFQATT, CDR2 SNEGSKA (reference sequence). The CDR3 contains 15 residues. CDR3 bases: TGCAGTGCTAGCATCGCGGTACTGTCCTACAATGAGCAGTTCTTC. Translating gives CSASIAVLSYNEQFF.

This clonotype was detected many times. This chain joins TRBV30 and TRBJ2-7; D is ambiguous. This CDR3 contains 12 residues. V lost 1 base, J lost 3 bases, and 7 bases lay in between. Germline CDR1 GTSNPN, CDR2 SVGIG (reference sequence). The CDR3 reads CAWSDSSYEQYF. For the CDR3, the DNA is TGTGCCTGGAGTGATTCTAGCTACGAGCAGTACTTC.

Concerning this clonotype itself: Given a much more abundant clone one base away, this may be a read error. CDR3 region: CASSLGAVGSNYGYTF. Written as DNA, the CDR3 is TGTGCCAGCAGCTTGGGGGCAGTGGGATCGAACTATGGCTACACCTTC. This chain joins TRBV5-4 and TRBJ1-2, with D unresolved. Germline CDR1 reads SGHNT; CDR2 reads YYREEE (reference sequence). The V end was cut by 0 bases, the J end by 2 bases, with 14 bases between. There are 16 residues in the CDR3.

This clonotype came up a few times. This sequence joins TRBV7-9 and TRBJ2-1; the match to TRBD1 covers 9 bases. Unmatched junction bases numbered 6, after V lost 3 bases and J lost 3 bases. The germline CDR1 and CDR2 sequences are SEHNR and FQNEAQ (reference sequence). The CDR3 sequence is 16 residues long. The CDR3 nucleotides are TGTGCCAGCAGCTTGGCCGGGACAGGGAACTACAATGAGCAGTTCTTC. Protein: CASSLAGTGNYNEQFF.

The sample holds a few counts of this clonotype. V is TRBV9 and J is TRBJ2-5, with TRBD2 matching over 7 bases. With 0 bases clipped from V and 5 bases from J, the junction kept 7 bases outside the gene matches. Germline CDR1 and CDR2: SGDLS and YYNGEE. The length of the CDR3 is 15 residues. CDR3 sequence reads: CASSVVFTGGETQYF. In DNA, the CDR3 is TGTGCCAGCAGCGTAGTGTTTACCGGGGGGGAGACCCAGTACTTC.

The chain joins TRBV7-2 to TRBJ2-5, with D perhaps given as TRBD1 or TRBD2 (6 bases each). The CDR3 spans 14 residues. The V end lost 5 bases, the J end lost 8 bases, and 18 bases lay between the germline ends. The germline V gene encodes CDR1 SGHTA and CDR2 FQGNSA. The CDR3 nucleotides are TGTGCCAGCAGCCTTAGGGGGGCGGATGGTACCCAGTACTTC. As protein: CASSLRGADGTQYF.

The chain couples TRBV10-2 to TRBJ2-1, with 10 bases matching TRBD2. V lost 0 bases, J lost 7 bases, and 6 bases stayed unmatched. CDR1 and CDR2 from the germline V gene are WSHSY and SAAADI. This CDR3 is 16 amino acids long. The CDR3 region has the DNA TGCGCCAGCAGTGAGTCGGCTAGCGGGAGTGCGAATGAGCAGTTCTTC. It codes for CASSESASGSANEQFF.

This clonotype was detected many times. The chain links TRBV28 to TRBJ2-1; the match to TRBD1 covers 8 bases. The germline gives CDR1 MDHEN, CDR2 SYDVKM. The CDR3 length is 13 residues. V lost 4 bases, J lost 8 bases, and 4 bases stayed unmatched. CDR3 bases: TGTGCCAGCAGTTCGGCAGGGGGCGATGAGCAGTTCTTC. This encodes CASSSAGGDEQFF.

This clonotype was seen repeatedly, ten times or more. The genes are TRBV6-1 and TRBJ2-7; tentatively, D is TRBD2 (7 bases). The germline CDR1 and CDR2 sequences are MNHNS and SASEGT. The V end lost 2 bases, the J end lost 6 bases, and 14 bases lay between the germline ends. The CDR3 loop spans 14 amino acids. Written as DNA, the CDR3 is TGTGCCAGCAGTGAACGCAGGGGAGGGATCGAGCAGTACTTC. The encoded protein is CASSERRGGIEQYF.

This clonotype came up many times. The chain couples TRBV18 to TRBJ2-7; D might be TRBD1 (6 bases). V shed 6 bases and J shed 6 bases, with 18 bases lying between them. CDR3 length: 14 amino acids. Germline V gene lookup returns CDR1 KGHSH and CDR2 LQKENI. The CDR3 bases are TGTGCCAGCTCTAAGGCTACAGGGTTAATCGAGCAGTACTTC. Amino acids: CASSKATGLIEQYF. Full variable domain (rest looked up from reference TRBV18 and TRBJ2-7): NAGVMQNPRHLVRRRGQEARLRCSPMKGHSHVYWYRQLPEEGLKFMVYLQKENIIDESGMPKERFSAEFPKEGPSILRIQQVVRGDSAAYFCASSKATGLIEQYFGPGTRLTVT.

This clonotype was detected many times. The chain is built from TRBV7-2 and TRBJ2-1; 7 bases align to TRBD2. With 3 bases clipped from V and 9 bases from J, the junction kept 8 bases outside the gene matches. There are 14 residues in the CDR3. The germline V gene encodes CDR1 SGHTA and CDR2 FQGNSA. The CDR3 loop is CASSLPSGAGEQFF. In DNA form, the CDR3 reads TGTGCCAGCAGCTTGCCTAGCGGAGCGGGTGAGCAGTTCTTC.

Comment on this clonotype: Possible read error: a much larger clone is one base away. The chain's CDR3 is CATASTMNTEASF. Here the CDR3 DNA reads TGTGCCACCGCTAGTACGATGAACACTGAAGCTTCCTTT. The V gene is TRBV19, the J gene TRBJ1-1; no reliable D call. This CDR3 has 13 amino acids. The germline V gene has CDR1 LNHDA and CDR2 SQIVND (reference sequence). The full variable domain, rest sourced from reference TRBV19 and TRBJ1-1, is DGGITQSPKYLFRKEGQNVTLSCEQNLNHDAMYWYRQDPGQGLRLIYYSQIVNDFQKGDIAEGYSVSREKKESFPLTVTSAQKNPTAFYLCATASTMNTEASFGQGTRLTVV.

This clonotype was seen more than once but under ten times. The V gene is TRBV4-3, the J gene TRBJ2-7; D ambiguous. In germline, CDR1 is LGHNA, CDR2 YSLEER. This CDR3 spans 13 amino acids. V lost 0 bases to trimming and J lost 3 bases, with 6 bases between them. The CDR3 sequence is CASSQERNYEQYF. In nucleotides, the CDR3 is TGCGCCAGCAGCCAAGAACGGAACTACGAGCAGTACTTC.

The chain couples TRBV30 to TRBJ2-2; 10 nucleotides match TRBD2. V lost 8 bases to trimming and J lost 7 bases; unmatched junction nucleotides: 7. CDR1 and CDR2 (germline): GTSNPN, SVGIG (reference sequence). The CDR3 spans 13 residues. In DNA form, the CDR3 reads TGTGCCGAGGGACTAGCGAGAGACGGGGAGCTGTTTTTT. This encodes CAEGLARDGELFF.

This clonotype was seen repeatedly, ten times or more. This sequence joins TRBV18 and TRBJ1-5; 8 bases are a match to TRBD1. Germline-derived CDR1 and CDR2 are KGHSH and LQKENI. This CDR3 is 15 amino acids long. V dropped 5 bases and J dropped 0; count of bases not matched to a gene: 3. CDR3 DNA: TGTGCCAGCTCATGGACAGGGACTAGCAATCAGCCCCAGCATTTT. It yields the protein CASSWTGTSNQPQHF. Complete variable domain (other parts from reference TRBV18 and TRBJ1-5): NAGVMQNPRHLVRRRGQEARLRCSPMKGHSHVYWYRQLPEEGLKFMVYLQKENIIDESGMPKERFSAEFPKEGPSILRIQQVVRGDSAAYFCASSWTGTSNQPQHFGDGTRLSIL.

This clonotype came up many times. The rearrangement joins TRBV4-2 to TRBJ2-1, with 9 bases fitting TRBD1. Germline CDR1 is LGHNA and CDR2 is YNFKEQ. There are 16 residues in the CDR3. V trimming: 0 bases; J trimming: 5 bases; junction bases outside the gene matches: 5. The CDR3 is CASSQDRQGDNNEQFF. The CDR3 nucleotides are TGTGCCAGCAGCCAAGATAGACAGGGGGATAACAATGAGCAGTTCTTC.

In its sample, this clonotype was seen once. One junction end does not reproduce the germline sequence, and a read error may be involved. The CDR3 sequence is CSVSGGPRADRQYF. The CDR3 nucleotides are TGCAGCGTTTCGGGAGGGCCGAGAGCAGATAGGCAGTATTTT. This sequence joins TRBV29-1 and TRBJ2-3; TRBD2 matches at 8 bases. CDR1 is SQVTM and CDR2 is ANQGSEA in the germline V gene. This CDR3 is 14 amino acids long.

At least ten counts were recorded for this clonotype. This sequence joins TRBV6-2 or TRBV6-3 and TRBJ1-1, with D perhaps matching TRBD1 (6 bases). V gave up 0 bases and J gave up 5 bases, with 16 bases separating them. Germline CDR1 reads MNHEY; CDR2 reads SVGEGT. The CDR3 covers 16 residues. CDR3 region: CASSYSELGAWTEAFF. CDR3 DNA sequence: TGTGCCAGCAGTTACTCGGAGCTGGGGGCCTGGACTGAAGCTTTCTTT.

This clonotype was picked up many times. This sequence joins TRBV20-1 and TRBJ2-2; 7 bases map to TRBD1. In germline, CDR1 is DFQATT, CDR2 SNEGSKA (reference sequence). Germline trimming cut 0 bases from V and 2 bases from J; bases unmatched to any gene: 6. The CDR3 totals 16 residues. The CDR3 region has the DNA TGCAGTGCTAGAGATCCGCGACAGGGAAACACCGGGGAGCTGTTTTTT. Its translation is CSARDPRQGNTGELFF.

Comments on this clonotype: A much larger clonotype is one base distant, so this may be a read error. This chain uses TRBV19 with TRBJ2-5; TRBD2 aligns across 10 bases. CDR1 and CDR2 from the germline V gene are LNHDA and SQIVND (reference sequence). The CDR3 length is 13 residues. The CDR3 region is CATGLASGETKYF. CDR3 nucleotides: TGTGCCACGGGACTAGCGTCAGGAGAGACCAAGTACTTC.

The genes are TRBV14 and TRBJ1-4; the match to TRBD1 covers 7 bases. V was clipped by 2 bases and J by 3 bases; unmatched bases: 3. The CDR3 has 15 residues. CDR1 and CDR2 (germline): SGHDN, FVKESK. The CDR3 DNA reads TGTGCCAGCAGCCAAAACAGGGGATCTAATGAAAAACTGTTTTTT. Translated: CASSQNRGSNEKLFF.

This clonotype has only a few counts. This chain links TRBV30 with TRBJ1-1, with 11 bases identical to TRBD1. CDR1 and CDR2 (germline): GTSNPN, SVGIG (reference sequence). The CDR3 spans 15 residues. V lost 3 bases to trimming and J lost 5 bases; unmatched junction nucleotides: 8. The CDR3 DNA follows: TGTGCCTGGAGGGCGAGGGACAGGGGGGAAACTGAAGCTTTCTTT. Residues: CAWRARDRGETEAFF. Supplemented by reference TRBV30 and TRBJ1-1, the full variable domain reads SQTIHQWPATLVQPVGSPLSLECTVEGTSNPNLYWYRQAAGRGLQLLFYSVGIGQISSEVPQNLSASRPQDRQFILSSKKLLLSDSGFYLCAWRARDRGETEAFFGQGTRLTVV.

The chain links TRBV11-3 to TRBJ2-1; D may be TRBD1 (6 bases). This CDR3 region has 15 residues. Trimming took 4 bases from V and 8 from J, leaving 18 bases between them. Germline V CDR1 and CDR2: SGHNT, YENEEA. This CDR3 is CASSSRIAGADEQFF. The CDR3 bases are TGTGCCAGCAGCTCCCGAATAGCAGGGGCCGATGAGCAGTTCTTC. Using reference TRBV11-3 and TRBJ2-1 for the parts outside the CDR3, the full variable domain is EAGVVQSPRYKIIEKKQPVAFWCNPISGHNTLYWYLQNLGQGPELLIRYENEEAVDDSQLPKDRFSAERLKGVDSTLKIQPAELGDSAVYLCASSSRIAGADEQFFGPGTRLTVL.

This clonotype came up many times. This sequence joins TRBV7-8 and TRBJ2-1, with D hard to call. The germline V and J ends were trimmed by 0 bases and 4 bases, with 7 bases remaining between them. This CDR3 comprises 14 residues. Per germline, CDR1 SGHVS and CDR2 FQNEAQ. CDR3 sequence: CASSLAGVYNEQFF. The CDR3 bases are TGTGCCAGCAGCTTAGCGGGCGTGTACAATGAGCAGTTCTTC.

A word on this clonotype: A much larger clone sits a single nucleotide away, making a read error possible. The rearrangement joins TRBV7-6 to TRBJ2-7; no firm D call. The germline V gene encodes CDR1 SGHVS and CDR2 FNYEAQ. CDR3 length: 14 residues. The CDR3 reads CASSLEPGGYEHYF. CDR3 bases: TGTGCCAGCAGCTTAGAACCCGGTGGCTACGAGCATTACTTC.

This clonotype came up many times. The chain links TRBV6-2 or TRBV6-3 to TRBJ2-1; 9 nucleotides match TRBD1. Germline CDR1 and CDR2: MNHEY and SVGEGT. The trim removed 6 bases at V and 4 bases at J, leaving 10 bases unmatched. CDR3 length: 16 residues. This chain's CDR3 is CASRTFGTGIYNEQFF. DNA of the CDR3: TGTGCCAGCAGGACCTTCGGGACAGGGATTTACAATGAGCAGTTCTTC.

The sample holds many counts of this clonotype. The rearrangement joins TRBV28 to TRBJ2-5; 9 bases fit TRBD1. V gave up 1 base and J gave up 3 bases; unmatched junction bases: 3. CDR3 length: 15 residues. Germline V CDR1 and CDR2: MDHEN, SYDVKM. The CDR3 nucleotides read TGTGCCAGCAGTTTATTCCGGGACAGGGAAGAGACCCAGTACTTC. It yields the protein CASSLFRDREETQYF.